These 4 T cell receptor beta chains came from one sample sequenced in a study of blood T cell repertoires in COVID-19. Libraries were prepared by immunoSEQ multiplex PCR; TCRdb keeps only in-frame clonotypes and omits some of them. The sample has roughly 150,000 clones; 75% to 90% are singletons. Sequencing used PBMCs or T cells enriched from blood (not recorded which). These receptors originate from a man aged 50 to 60 who had recovered from COVID-19.

This clone was detected only once. This chain joins TRBV7-8 and TRBJ2-2, with a possible D match to TRBD2 (6 bases). V was clipped by 1 base and J by 7 bases, with 13 bases between them. The CDR3 covers 15 residues. Germline CDR1 reads SGHVS; CDR2 reads FQNEAQ. CDR3 sequence: CASSLGDFLRGELFF. CDR3 nucleotides: TGTGCCAGCAGCTTAGGGGACTTTCTTCGCGGGGAGCTGTTTTTT.

Written as DNA, the CDR3 is TGTGCCAGCAGTCCCTCGACAGGGGAATTGAACACTGAAGCTTTCTTT. Its protein product is CASSPSTGELNTEAFF. This chain links TRBV27 with TRBJ1-1, with TRBD1 identical over 8 bases. This CDR3 contains 16 residues. Germline trimming cut 5 bases from V and 0 bases from J; bases unmatched to any gene: 8. CDR1 and CDR2 (germline): MNHEY, SMNVEV (reference sequence).

The rearrangement uses TRBV2 and TRBJ1-3; 7 bases are shared with TRBD1. The V gene end was trimmed by 6 bases and the J gene end by 2 bases; junction bases not matched to a gene: 4. In germline, CDR1 is SNHLY, CDR2 FYNNEI. The CDR3 consists of 14 residues. Here the CDR3 DNA reads TGTGCCAGCAGAACCCAGGGGGCTGGAAACACCATATATTTT. This translates into CASRTQGAGNTIYF.

CDR3 DNA: TGTGCCAGCGGGGCCGGGACTAGACTGTACAATGAGCAGTTCTTC. It translates to CASGAGTRLYNEQFF. The rearrangement uses TRBV28 and TRBJ2-1, with 8 bases aligning to TRBD2. The germline CDR1 and CDR2 sequences are MDHEN and SYDVKM. V lost 8 bases, J lost 4 bases, and 10 bases stayed unmatched. This CDR3 spans 15 amino acids.